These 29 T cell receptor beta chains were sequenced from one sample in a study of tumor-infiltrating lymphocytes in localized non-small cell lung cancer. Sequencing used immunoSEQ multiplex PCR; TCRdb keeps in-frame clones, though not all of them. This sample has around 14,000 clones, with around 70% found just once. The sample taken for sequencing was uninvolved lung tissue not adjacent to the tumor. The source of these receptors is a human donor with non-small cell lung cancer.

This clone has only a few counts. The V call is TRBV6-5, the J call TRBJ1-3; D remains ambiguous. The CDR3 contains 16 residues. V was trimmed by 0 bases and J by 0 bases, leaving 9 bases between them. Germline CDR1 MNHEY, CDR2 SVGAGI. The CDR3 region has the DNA TGTGCCAGCAGTTACTCTGGCAGCCGCTCTGGAAACACCATATATTTT. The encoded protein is CASSYSGSRSGNTIYF.

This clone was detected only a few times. This CDR3 reads CATEGLAVEQFF. CDR3 DNA: TGTGCCACCGAGGGACTAGCGGTGGAGCAGTTCTTC. The chain uses TRBV6-1 and TRBJ2-1; TRBD2 aligns across 11 bases. J lost 10 bases, V lost 10 bases, and 6 bases had no gene match. CDR3 length equals 12 residues. In germline, CDR1 is MNHNS, CDR2 SASEGT.

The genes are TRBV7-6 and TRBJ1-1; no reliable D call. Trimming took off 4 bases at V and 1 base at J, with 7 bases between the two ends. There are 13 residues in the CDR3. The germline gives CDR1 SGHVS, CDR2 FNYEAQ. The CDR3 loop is CASSSERNTEAFF. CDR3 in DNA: TGTGCCAGCAGCTCCGAACGGAACACTGAAGCTTTCTTT.

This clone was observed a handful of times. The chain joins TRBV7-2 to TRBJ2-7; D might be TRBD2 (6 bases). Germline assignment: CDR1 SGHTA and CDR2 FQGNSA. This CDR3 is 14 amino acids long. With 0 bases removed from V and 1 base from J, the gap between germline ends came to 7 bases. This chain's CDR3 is CASSLAGGSYEQYF. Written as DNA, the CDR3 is TGTGCCAGCAGCTTAGCCGGAGGGTCCTACGAGCAGTACTTC. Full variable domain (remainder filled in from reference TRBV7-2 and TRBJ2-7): GAGVSQSPSNKVTEKGKDVELRCDPISGHTALYWYRQSLGQGLEFLIYFQGNSAPDKSGLPSDRFSAERTGGSVSTLTIQRTQQEDSAVYLCASSLAGGSYEQYFGPGTRLTVT.

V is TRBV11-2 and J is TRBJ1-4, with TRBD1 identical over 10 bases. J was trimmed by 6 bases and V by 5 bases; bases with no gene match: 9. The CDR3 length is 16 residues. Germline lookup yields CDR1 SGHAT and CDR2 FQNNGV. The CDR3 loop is CASSPGQGRVYEKLFF. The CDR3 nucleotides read TGTGCCAGCAGCCCGGGACAGGGGCGGGTATATGAAAAACTGTTTTTT.

CDR3 in amino acids: CASSYSGYNSPLHF. CDR3 DNA sequence: TGTGCCAGCAGTTACTCAGGGTATAATTCACCCCTCCACTTT. The chain carries TRBV6-5 and TRBJ1-6; D ambiguous. The germline V and J ends were trimmed by 0 bases and 4 bases, with 4 bases remaining between them. The CDR3 sequence is 14 residues long. Germline V gene data show CDR1 as MNHEY and CDR2 as SVGAGI.

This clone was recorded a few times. CDR3: CASSMTAGGTYGYTF. The CDR3 nucleotides are TGTGCCAGTAGTATGACGGCAGGCGGTACCTATGGCTACACCTTC. V gene TRBV19 combines with J gene TRBJ1-2; D uncertain. CDR3 size: 15 residues. CDR1 and CDR2 (germline): LNHDA, SQIVND (reference sequence). The V end lost 3 bases, the J end lost 4 bases, and 15 bases lay between the germline ends.

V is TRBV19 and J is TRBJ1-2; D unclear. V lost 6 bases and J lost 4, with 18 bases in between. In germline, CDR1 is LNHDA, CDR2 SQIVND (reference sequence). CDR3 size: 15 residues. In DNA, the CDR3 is TGTGCCAGTAGCCTGGGTGGGCAGCGAGGCTATGGCTACACCTTC. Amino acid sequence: CASSLGGQRGYGYTF. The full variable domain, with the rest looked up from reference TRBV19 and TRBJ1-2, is DGGITQSPKYLFRKEGQNVTLSCEQNLNHDAMYWYRQDPGQGLRLIYYSQIVNDFQKGDIAEGYSVSREKKESFPLTVTSAQKNPTAFYLCASSLGGQRGYGYTFGSGTRLTVV.

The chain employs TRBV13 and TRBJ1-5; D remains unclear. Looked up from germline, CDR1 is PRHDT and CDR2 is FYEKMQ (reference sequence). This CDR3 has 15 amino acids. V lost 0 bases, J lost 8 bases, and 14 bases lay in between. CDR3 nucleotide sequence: TGTGCCAGCAGCTTAGGGGCCAGCCGAGGCGAGCCCCAGCATTTT. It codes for CASSLGASRGEPQHF.

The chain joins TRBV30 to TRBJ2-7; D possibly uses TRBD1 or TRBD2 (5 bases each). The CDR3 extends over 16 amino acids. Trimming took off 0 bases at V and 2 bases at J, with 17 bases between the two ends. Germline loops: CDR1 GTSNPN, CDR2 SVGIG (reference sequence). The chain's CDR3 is CAWSVGRRDGAYEQYF. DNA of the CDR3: TGTGCCTGGAGTGTAGGTCGCCGGGACGGAGCCTACGAGCAGTACTTC.

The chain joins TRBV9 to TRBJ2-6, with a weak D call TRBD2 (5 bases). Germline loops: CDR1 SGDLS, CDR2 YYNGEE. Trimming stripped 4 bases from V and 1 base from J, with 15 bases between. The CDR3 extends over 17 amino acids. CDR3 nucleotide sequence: TGTGCCAGCAGCTTCGGACTCCTGCCGTCTGGGGCCAACGTCCTGACTTTC. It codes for CASSFGLLPSGANVLTF.

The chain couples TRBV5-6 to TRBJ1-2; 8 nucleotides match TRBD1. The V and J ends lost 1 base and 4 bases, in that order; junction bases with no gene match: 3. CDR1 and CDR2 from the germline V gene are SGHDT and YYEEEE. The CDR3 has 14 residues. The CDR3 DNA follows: TGTGCCAGCAGCTTGACGGACAGGGTCTATGGCTACACCTTC. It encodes CASSLTDRVYGYTF.

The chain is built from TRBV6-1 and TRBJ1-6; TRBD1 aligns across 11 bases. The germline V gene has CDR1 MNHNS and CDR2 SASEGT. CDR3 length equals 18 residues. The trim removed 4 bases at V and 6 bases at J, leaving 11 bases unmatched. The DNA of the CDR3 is TGTGCCAGCAGTGGCAGGACAGGGGGCCCTACTTCTAATTCACCCCTCCACTTT. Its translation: CASSGRTGGPTSNSPLHF.

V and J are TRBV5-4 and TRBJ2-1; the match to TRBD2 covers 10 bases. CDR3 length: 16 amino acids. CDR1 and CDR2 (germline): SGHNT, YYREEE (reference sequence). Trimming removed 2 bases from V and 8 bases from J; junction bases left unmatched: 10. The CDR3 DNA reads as TGTGCCAGCAGCTTAATAGCGGGGGGTATCGCCGATGAGCAGTTCTTC. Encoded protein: CASSLIAGGIADEQFF.

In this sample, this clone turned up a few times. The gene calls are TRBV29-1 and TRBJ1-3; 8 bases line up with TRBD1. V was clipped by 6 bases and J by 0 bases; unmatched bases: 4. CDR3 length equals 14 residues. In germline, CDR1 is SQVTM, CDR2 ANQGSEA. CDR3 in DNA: TGCAGCGTCTGGACAGGGAGCTCTGGAAACACCATATATTTT. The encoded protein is CSVWTGSSGNTIYF.

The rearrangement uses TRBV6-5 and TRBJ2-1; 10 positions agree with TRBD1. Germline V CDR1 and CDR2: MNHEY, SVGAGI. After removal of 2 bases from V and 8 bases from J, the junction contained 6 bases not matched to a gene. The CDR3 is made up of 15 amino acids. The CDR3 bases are TGTGCCAGCAGTTACCGGACAGGGGGTATGGATGAGCAGTTCTTC. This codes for CASSYRTGGMDEQFF.

CDR3 sequence (DNA): TGTGCCAGCAGTTTATACCGCAGTTCCGGTGAAGCTTTCTTT. Translated, it gives CASSLYRSSGEAFF. This chain joins TRBV27 and TRBJ1-1; D gene ambiguous. This CDR3 has 14 amino acids. Trimming stripped 1 base from V and 7 bases from J, with 13 bases between. The V gene's germline CDR1 is MNHEY and CDR2 SMNVEV (reference sequence).

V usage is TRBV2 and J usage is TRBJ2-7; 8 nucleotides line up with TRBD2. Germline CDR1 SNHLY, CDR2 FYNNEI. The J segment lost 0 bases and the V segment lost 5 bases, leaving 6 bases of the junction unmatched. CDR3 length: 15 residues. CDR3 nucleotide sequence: TGTGCCAGCAGTCGTACTAGCGGCCGCTCCTACGAGCAGTACTTC. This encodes CASSRTSGRSYEQYF. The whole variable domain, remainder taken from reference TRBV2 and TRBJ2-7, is EPEVTQTPSHQVTQMGQEVILRCVPISNHLYFYWYRQILGQKVEFLVSFYNNEISEKSEIFDDQFSVERPDGSNFTLKIRSTKLEDSAMYFCASSRTSGRSYEQYFGPGTRLTVT.

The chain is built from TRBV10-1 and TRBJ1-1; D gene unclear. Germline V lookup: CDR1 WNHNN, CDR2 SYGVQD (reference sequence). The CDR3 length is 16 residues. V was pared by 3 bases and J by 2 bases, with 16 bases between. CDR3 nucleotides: TGCGCCAGCAGTGAAGACGGTATCGGACCCAACACTGAAGCTTTCTTT. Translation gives CASSEDGIGPNTEAFF.

The DNA of the CDR3 is TGTGCCAGTAGTGCCCAGTACTCAGGGCTAGAGACCCAGTACTTC. It encodes CASSAQYSGLETQYF. V usage is TRBV19 and J usage is TRBJ2-5, with D possibly TRBD1 on 5 matching bases. V lost 5 bases and J lost 4, with 17 bases in between. This CDR3 is built from 15 residues. Germline V gene data show CDR1 as LNHDA and CDR2 as SQIVND (reference sequence).

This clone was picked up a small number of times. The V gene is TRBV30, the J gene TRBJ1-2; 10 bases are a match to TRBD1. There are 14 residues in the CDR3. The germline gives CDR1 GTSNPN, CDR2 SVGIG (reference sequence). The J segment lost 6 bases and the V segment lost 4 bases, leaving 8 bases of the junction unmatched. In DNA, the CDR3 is TGTGCCTGGATGGGACAGGGGTTTGGGCATGGCTACACCTTC. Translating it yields CAWMGQGFGHGYTF.

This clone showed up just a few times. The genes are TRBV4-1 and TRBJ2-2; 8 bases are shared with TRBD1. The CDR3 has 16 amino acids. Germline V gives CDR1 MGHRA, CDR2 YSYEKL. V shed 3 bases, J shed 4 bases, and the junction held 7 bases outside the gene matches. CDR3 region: CASSQSRTGSTGELFF. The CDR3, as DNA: TGCGCCAGCAGCCAGAGTAGGACAGGGTCCACCGGGGAGCTGTTTTTT.

CDR3 bases: TGTGCCTGGCGACGGGATAACTACGAGCAGTACTTC. Amino acids: CAWRRDNYEQYF. The chain uses TRBV30 and TRBJ2-7, with a weak D call TRBD2 (5 bases). This CDR3 is built from 12 residues. V was cut by 5 bases and J by 3 bases, with 11 bases left in between. CDR1 is GTSNPN, CDR2 SVGIG, per germline (reference sequence).

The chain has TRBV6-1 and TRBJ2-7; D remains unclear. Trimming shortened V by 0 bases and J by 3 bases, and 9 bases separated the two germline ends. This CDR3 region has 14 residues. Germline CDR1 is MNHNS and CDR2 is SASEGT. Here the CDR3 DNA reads TGTGCCAGCAGTGAAGCCCTTTCCGGCTACGAGCAGTACTTC. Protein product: CASSEALSGYEQYF.

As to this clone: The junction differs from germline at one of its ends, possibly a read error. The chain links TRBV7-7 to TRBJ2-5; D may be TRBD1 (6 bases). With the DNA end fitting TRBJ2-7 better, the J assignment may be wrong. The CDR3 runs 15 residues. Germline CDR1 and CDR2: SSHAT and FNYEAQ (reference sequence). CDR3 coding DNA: TGTGCTAGCAGCTTAGAACAGGGATCCGCTTACGAGCAGTACTTC. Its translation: CASSLEQGSAYEQYF.

CDR3 protein: CAWSGGTGGNGYTF. For the CDR3, the DNA is TGTGCCTGGAGTGGAGGGACAGGTGGAAATGGCTACACCTTC. V is TRBV30 and J is TRBJ1-2; 8 bases are a match to TRBD1. Germline V gives CDR1 GTSNPN, CDR2 SVGIG (reference sequence). V was pared by 1 base and J by 6 bases, with 7 bases of the junction left unmatched. CDR3 length equals 14 residues.

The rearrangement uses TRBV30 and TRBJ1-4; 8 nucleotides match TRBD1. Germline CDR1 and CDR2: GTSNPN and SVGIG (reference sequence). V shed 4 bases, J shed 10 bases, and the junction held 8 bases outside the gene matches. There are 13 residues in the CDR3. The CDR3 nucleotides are TGTGCCTGGATCCGGGACAGGAGCGGAAAACTGTTTTTT. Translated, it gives CAWIRDRSGKLFF.

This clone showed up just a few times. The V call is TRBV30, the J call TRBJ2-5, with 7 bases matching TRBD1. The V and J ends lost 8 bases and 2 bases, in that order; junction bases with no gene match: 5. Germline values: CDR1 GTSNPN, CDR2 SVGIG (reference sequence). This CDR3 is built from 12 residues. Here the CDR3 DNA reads TGTGCCCTTGACAGGGCACAAGAGACCCAGTACTTC. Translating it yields CALDRAQETQYF.

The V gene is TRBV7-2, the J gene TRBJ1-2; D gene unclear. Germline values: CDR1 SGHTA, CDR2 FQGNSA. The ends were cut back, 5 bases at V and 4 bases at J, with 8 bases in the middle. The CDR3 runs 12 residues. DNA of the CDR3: TGTGCCAGCAGCCCCCGGCGCTATGGCTACACCTTC. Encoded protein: CASSPRRYGYTF.